This section outlines one TCR beta chain sequence together with its context. In the authors' workflow: By means of reference gene primer amplification, nucleated cell counts were estimated. Profiled with immunoSEQ multiplex PCR; TCRdb holds only in-frame clones, not every one. The DNA was the basis for D and trimming; V, J and clone size are from that table. The sample consists of about 43,000 clones, 82% of them appearing once. The record originates from a study of blood T cell repertoires in COVID-19. Germline CDR1 and CDR2: ENHRY and SYGVKD. The trim removed 3 bases at V and 4 bases at J, leaving 12 bases unmatched. CDR3 length: 17 residues.

The receptor's source is a woman aged 60-75 years with acute or convalescent COVID-19. The sample comprised peripheral blood. The chain employs TRBV10-3 and TRBJ1-2; 9 bases are shared with TRBD1. CDR3 coding DNA: TGTGCCATCAGTGACCCTTCGCCGGGACAGGGTTTCTATGGCTACACCTTC. It yields the protein CAISDPSPGQGFYGYTF.